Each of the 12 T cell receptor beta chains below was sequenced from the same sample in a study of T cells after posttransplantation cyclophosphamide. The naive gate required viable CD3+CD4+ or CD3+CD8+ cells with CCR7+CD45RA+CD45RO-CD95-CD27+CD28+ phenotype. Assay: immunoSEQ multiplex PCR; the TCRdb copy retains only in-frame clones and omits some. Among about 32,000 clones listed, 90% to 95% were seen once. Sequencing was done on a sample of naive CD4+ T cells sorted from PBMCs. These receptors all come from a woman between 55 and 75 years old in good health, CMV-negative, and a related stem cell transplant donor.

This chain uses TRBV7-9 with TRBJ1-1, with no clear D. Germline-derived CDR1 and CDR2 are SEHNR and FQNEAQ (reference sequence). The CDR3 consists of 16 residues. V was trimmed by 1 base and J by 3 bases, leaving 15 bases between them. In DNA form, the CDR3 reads TGTGCCAGCAGCTTAGAACGGGGAATTTGGGACACTGAAGCTTTCTTT. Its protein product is CASSLERGIWDTEAFF. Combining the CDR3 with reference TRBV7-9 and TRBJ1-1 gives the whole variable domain DTGVSQNPRHKITKRGQNVTFRCDPISEHNRLYWYRQTLGQGPEFLTYFQNEAQLEKSRLLSDRFSAERPKGSFSTLEIQRTEQGDSAMYLCASSLERGIWDTEAFFGQGTRLTVV.

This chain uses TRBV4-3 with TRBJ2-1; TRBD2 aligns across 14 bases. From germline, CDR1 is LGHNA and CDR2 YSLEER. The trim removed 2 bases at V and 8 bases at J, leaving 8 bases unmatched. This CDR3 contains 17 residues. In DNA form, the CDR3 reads TGCGCCAGCAGCCAACCCTGGACTAGCGGGGGGTGGTATGAGCAGTTCTTC. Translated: CASSQPWTSGGWYEQFF.

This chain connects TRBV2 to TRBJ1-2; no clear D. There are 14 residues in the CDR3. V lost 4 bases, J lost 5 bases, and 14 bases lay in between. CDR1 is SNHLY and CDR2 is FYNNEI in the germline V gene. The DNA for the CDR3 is TGTGCCAGCAGTGGGCAGGCTCGAGGGTATGGCTACACCTTC. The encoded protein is CASSGQARGYGYTF.

CDR3: CAHGLAFGAGTGELFF. For the CDR3, the DNA is TGTGCCCACGGACTAGCGTTCGGAGCTGGCACCGGGGAGCTGTTTTTT. The chain combines TRBV10-3 with TRBJ2-2; TRBD2 aligns across 9 bases. J lost 4 bases, V lost 11 bases, and 14 bases had no gene match. Germline V gene data show CDR1 as ENHRY and CDR2 as SYGVKD. CDR3 length: 16 amino acids.

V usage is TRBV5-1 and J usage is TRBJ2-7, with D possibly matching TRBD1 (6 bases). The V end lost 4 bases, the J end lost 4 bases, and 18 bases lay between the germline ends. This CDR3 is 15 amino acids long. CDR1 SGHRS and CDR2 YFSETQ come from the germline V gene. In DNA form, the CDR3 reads TGCGCCAGCAGCCCCGGCCAGGCAGGGGCGTACGAGCAGTACTTC. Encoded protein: CASSPGQAGAYEQYF.

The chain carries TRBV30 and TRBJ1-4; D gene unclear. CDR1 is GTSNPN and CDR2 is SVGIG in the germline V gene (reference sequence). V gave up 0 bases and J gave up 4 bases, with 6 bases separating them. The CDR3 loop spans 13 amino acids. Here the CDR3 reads CAWSVQFNEKLFF. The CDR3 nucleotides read TGTGCCTGGAGTGTACAGTTTAATGAAAAACTGTTTTTT. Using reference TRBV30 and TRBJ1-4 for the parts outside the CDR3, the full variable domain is SQTIHQWPATLVQPVGSPLSLECTVEGTSNPNLYWYRQAAGRGLQLLFYSVGIGQISSEVPQNLSASRPQDRQFILSSKKLLLSDSGFYLCAWSVQFNEKLFFGSGTQLSVL.

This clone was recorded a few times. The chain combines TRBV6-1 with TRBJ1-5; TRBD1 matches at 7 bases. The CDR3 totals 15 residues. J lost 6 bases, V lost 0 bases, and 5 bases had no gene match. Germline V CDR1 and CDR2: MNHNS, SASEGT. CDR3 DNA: TGTGCCAGCAGTGAAGCACGGACAGGTAGTCAGCCCCAGCATTTT. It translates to CASSEARTGSQPQHF.

Here the CDR3 DNA reads TGTGCCAGCAGTGGGGACATCCGAAGAGACGAGCAGTACTTC. Its translation: CASSGDIRRDEQYF. The rearrangement uses TRBV6-1 and TRBJ2-7; D may be TRBD1 (6 bases). V lost 4 bases and J lost 5, with 15 bases in between. CDR1 is MNHNS and CDR2 is SASEGT in the germline V gene. CDR3 size: 14 residues.

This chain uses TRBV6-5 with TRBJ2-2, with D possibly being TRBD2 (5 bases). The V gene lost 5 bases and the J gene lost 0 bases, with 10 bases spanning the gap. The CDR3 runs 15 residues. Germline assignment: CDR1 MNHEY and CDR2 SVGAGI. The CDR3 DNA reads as TGTGCCAGCAGTGGACTCGTCGCGAACACCGGGGAGCTGTTTTTT. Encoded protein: CASSGLVANTGELFF.

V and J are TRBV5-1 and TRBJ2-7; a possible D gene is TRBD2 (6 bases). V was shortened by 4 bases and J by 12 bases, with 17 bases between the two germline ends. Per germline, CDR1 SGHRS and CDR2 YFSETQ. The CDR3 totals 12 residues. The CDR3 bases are TGCGCCAGCAGCCCCGAGGGCCAGGGAGGGTACTTC. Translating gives CASSPEGQGGYF. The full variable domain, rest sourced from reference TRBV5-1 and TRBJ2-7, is KAGVTQTPRYLIKTRGQQVTLSCSPISGHRSVSWYQQTPGQGLQFLFEYFSETQRNKGNFPGRFSGRQFSNSRSEMNVSTLELGDSALYLCASSPEGQGGYFGPGTRLTVT.

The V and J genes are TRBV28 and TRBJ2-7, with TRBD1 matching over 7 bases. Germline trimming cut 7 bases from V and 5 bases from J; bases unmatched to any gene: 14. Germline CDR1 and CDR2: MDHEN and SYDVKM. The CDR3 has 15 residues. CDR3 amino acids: CASIMLSDRVNEQYF. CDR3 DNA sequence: TGTGCCAGCATTATGCTTTCTGACAGGGTGAACGAGCAGTACTTC.

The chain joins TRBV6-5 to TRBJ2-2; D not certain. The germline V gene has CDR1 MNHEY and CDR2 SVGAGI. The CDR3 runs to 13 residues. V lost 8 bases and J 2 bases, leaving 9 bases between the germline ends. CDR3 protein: CASEADNTGELFF. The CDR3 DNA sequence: TGTGCCAGCGAGGCAGACAACACCGGGGAGCTGTTTTTT.